Given below is one TCR beta chain in context. Its antigen is not known. This specimen comes from a study of shared clonotypes between healthy human individuals. Study-wide background: Two women and three men aged 18 to 49 made up the donors.

The method was immunoSEQ multiplex PCR; TCRdb's version includes in-frame clones alone and lacks a portion of them. The table lists hundreds of thousands of clones, approximately 74% of them singletons. The CDR3 covers 13 residues. In germline, CDR1 is SEHNR, CDR2 FQNEAQ (reference sequence). V was clipped by 4 bases and J by 4 bases; unmatched bases: 3. Findings and caveats of the study: Sequencing depth was expected to influence donor clonotype sharing. Shared clonotypes: about 4.6% naive CD4, roughly 3.5% naive CD8, less than 2.5% memory CD4, about 0.41% memory CD8. Sampling covered nothing but blood. Tissue TCR repertoires likely differ from those found in blood.

This clonotype originated in a man aged 30 to 39 in good health. The sample was memory CD4+ T cells sorted from blood. Subset: CD45RA-negative fraction. The chain couples TRBV7-9 to TRBJ1-2; 7 nucleotides align to TRBD1. CDR3 sequence reads: CASSWGQSYGYTF. The DNA for the CDR3 is TGTGCCAGCAGCTGGGGACAGAGCTATGGCTACACCTTC.